This T cell receptor (beta chain) stems from a study of technical replicates of blood from several donors. Generated by immunoSEQ multiplex PCR, the TCRdb table keeps only in-frame clones and is missing some. The sample gives about 85,000 clones, roughly 94% of which show up once; 0.2% to 0.3% is in the top ten. This sequence originates from a human donor in good health. Sequenced material: T cells isolated from PBMCs.

This CDR3 is CAWILSTEAFF. The CDR3 DNA sequence: TGTGCCTGGATTCTCAGCACTGAAGCTTTCTTT. V usage is TRBV30 and J usage is TRBJ1-1, with no clear D. CDR1 GTSNPN and CDR2 SVGIG come from the germline V gene (reference sequence). CDR3 length: 11 amino acids. V lost 4 bases, J lost 4 bases, and 7 bases lay in between. The variable domain in full, completed from reference TRBV30 and TRBJ1-1, reads SQTIHQWPATLVQPVGSPLSLECTVEGTSNPNLYWYRQAAGRGLQLLFYSVGIGQISSEVPQNLSASRPQDRQFILSSKKLLLSDSGFYLCAWILSTEAFFGQGTRLTVV.